Listed below are T cell receptor beta chains from one sample, sequenced in a study of control samples from healthy donors and cancer patients. Sequenced by immunoSEQ multiplex PCR; TCRdb stores in-frame clones only, minus some. The sample holds over 85,000 clones, 92% seen once. The sample consisted of blood. The source of these receptors is a woman aged 18-29 years in good health. The CDR3 runs from the conserved cysteine through the conserved F or W. Fields, in order: clone size, J gene, D gene, V gene, CDR3 protein, CDR3 DNA. A D gene is named only where the DNA matches it firmly. Part of the rows lack a size; the others show once, few, many or a class for expanded clones.

once	TRBJ1-3	.	TRBV2	CASSEQTTSGNTIYF	TGTGCCAGCAGTGAACAGACAACCTCTGGAAACACCATATATTTT
once	TRBJ2-3	.	TRBV29-1	CSVHGQTFTDTQYF	TGCAGCGTCCATGGACAGACTTTCACAGATACGCAGTATTTT
.	TRBJ1-3	.	TRBV7-9	CASRSWDFIGNTIYF	TGTGCCAGCAGATCCTGGGACTTTATTGGAAACACCATATATTTT
.	TRBJ2-2	.	TRBV10-3	CAISESPQYANTGELFF	TGTGCCATCAGTGAGTCGCCCCAGTACGCGAACACCGGGGAGCTGTTTTTT
.	TRBJ1-5	.	TRBV19	CASSAPYPGHRLTQPQHF	TGTGCCAGTAGTGCCCCCTATCCGGGACACCGTCTCACTCAGCCCCAGCATTTT
.	TRBJ2-1	.	TRBV27	CASSPSRSEQFF	TGTGCCAGCAGTCCTTCTAGGAGTGAGCAGTTCTTC
.	TRBJ2-2	TRBD1	TRBV15	CATSRVISGGPGELFF	TGTGCCACCAGCAGAGTGATCTCAGGGGGCCCCGGGGAGCTGTTTTTT
.	TRBJ2-7	.	TRBV21-1	CASSKVAGRGRYEQYF	TGCGCCAGCAGCAAAGTCGCGGGCAGGGGAAGATACGAGCAGTACTTC
.	TRBJ1-3	.	TRBV28	CASCFGTGNTIYF	TGTGCCAGCTGTTTCGGGACTGGAAACACCATATATTTT
.	TRBJ2-2	.	TRBV5-1	CASSLLGATGELFF	TGCGCCAGCAGCCTCCTCGGGGCGACCGGGGAGCTGTTTTTT
.	TRBJ2-1	TRBD2	TRBV11-2	CASSSGLAHYNEQFF	TGTGCCAGCAGCTCGGGACTAGCCCACTACAATGAGCAGTTCTTC
.	TRBJ1-5	TRBD1	TRBV19	CASSGTGPRNQPQHF	TGTGCCAGTAGCGGGACAGGCCCTCGGAATCAGCCCCAGCATTTT